This T cell receptor (beta chain) was sequenced in a study of T-cell memory formation after mild COVID-19. Germline CDR1 is SGHKS and CDR2 is YYEKEE (reference sequence). With V trimmed by 0 bases and J by 9 bases, 8 bases remained unmatched. This CDR3 spans 16 amino acids. The sample holds a few counts of this clonotype. TCRdb ran MiXCR on the 5' RACE reads and lists one entry per CDR3 protein. The sample shows about 290,000 distinct CDR3 sequences, about 16% of them seen only once. This TCR came from a man aged 18 to 35 who had mild COVID-19 (a few samples of this study predate the infection). Cell type and time point are not known. The specimen was PBMCs or a T cell subset sorted from them (not recorded which). The genes are TRBV5-5 and TRBJ1-6; 8 bases are shared with TRBD1. The CDR3 bases are TGTGCCAGCAGCTTGGTTCCTGACAGGGGAGTTTCACCCCTCCACTTT. Its protein product is CASSLVPDRGVSPLHF.